A single sample gave rise to the 15 T cell receptor beta chains below, sequenced in a study of T cell changes during pregnancy in multiple sclerosis. Profiling relied on immunoSEQ multiplex PCR, and the TCRdb table lists in-frame clones only, not all of them. The sample contains about 55,000 clones, over 80% of which appear only once. The source material was CD4+ T cells from peripheral blood mononuclear cells, sampled in the first trimester of pregnancy. Every receptor here comes from a female donor with multiple sclerosis, enrolled in a pregnancy study.

V and J are TRBV6-5 and TRBJ1-1; the match to TRBD1 covers 9 bases. The CDR3 extends over 15 amino acids. CDR1 is MNHEY and CDR2 is SVGAGI in the germline V gene. Losses at the gene ends were 5 bases for V and 4 bases for J; bases not matched to a gene: 8. CDR3 sequence (DNA): TGTGCCAGCAGTCCCGGGACAGGGTATCGCACTGAAGCTTTCTTT. It yields the protein CASSPGTGYRTEAFF.

V gene TRBV18 combines with J gene TRBJ2-7; TRBD1 matches at 9 bases. CDR3 length: 14 amino acids. Looked up from germline, CDR1 is KGHSH and CDR2 is LQKENI. With V trimmed by 5 bases and J by 5 bases, 7 bases remained unmatched. The CDR3 reads CASSSGQGRNEQYF. CDR3 DNA sequence: TGTGCCAGCTCATCTGGACAGGGGAGGAACGAGCAGTACTTC.

This chain connects TRBV27 to TRBJ2-5; 8 bases match TRBD2. The J call is in doubt because the DNA end fits TRBJ2-7 better. Per the germline V gene, CDR1 is MNHEY and CDR2 is SMNVEV (reference sequence). The CDR3 is 15 residues long. The chain's CDR3 is CASSTSGGPGYEQYF. CDR3 coding DNA: TGTGCCAGCAGCACCTCGGGGGGGCCGGGATACGAGCAGTACTTC.

This clone appeared a single time. V gene TRBV5-1 combines with J gene TRBJ1-2, with 7 bases identical to TRBD1. Trimming took 4 bases from V and 8 from J; bases not matched to a gene: 8. CDR1 and CDR2 (germline): SGHRS, YFSETQ. This CDR3 comprises 13 residues. The CDR3 nucleotides read TGCGCCAGCAGCGCCCGACAGGGAGACGGCTACACCTTC. Translating it yields CASSARQGDGYTF.

The rearrangement uses TRBV12-5 and TRBJ2-7; the D gene is possibly TRBD1 (6 bases). Trimming pared 5 bases from V and 2 bases from J, leaving 13 bases between. Germline-derived CDR1 and CDR2 are LGHNT and FRNRAP. The CDR3 spans 14 residues. The CDR3 region is CASGPYRDPYEQYF. CDR3 nucleotide sequence: TGTGCTAGTGGTCCCTACAGGGACCCCTACGAGCAGTACTTC.

The chain links TRBV10-3 to TRBJ2-2; 7 bases fit TRBD1. The CDR3 totals 15 residues. CDR1 and CDR2 from the germline V gene are ENHRY and SYGVKD. V was pared by 4 bases and J by 4 bases, with 6 bases of the junction left unmatched. CDR3 in DNA: TGTGCCATCAGTGGACAGGGTTCGGGCACCGGGGAGCTGTTTTTT. This translates into CAISGQGSGTGELFF.

The chain employs TRBV4-2 and TRBJ1-5; tentative D call: TRBD1 (6 bases). CDR3 length: 17 amino acids. Germline CDR1 and CDR2: LGHNA and YNFKEQ. The V gene lost 3 bases and the J gene lost 2 bases, with 17 bases spanning the gap. As DNA, the CDR3 is TGTGCCAGCAGCCACACGAGCCAGGGGTGGGGCAATCAGCCCCAGCATTTT. Translating gives CASSHTSQGWGNQPQHF.

In regard to this clone: Other nucleotide sequences from this sample produce the same CDR3. The chain combines TRBV20-1 with TRBJ2-5; the D gene is possibly TRBD1 (5 bases). V lost 2 bases and J lost 4, with 5 bases in between. CDR3 length: 11 amino acids. Germline V gene sequence: CDR1 DFQATT, CDR2 SNEGSKA (reference sequence). The CDR3: CSARRGETQYF. The CDR3 DNA sequence: TGCAGTGCTAGAAGGGGAGAGACCCAGTACTTC.

V and J are TRBV9 and TRBJ2-7; D remains ambiguous. The V gene's germline CDR1 is SGDLS and CDR2 YYNGEE. V lost 3 bases and J 5 bases, leaving 12 bases between the germline ends. The CDR3 runs 13 residues. For the CDR3, the DNA is TGTGCCAGCAGCGGCAGAACTCGGGACGAGCAGTACTTC. The encoded protein is CASSGRTRDEQYF.

The chain couples TRBV5-1 to TRBJ2-1, with 9 positions matching TRBD2. The ends lost 0 bases at V and 5 bases at J; junction bases unmatched: 12. Germline CDR1 is SGHRS and CDR2 is YFSETQ. The length of the CDR3 is 18 residues. The CDR3 here is CASSLGRGGRAFDNEQFF. The CDR3 DNA reads TGCGCCAGCAGCTTGGGTCGGGGCGGGAGGGCCTTCGACAATGAGCAGTTCTTC. Full variable domain (missing parts from reference TRBV5-1 and TRBJ2-1): KAGVTQTPRYLIKTRGQQVTLSCSPISGHRSVSWYQQTPGQGLQFLFEYFSETQRNKGNFPGRFSGRQFSNSRSEMNVSTLELGDSALYLCASSLGRGGRAFDNEQFFGPGTRLTVL.

This clone has only one observation. The chain is built from TRBV5-1 and TRBJ2-3; 9 bases are shared with TRBD2. The V gene's germline CDR1 is SGHRS and CDR2 YFSETQ. The ends lost 2 bases at V and 6 bases at J; junction bases unmatched: 7. The CDR3 covers 15 residues. The CDR3 DNA reads as TGCGCCAGCAGCTTAAAGCGGGGGGCGGTTGATACGCAGTATTTT. It is translated as CASSLKRGAVDTQYF.

The rearrangement links TRBV9 to TRBJ2-1, with 8 bases that match TRBD1. The CDR3 spans 18 residues. Germline V gene lookup returns CDR1 SGDLS and CDR2 YYNGEE. V gave up 0 bases and J gave up 12 bases; unmatched junction bases: 20. CDR3 bases: TGTGCCAGCAGCGTAGTTGACAGGGGCCAACTTAGTTCATTGGCGCAGTTCTTC. Its translation is CASSVVDRGQLSSLAQFF.

DNA of the CDR3: TGTGCCAGTAGTATCAGCGGGGGGGCCGCAAATGAGCAGTTCTTC. As protein: CASSISGGAANEQFF. This chain connects TRBV19 to TRBJ2-1; 10 nucleotides agree with TRBD2. CDR3 length: 15 residues. CDR1 is LNHDA and CDR2 is SQIVND in the germline V gene (reference sequence). Unmatched junction bases numbered 6, after V lost 3 bases and J lost 7 bases. The whole variable domain, filled in from reference TRBV19 and TRBJ2-1, reads DGGITQSPKYLFRKEGQNVTLSCEQNLNHDAMYWYRQDPGQGLRLIYYSQIVNDFQKGDIAEGYSVSREKKESFPLTVTSAQKNPTAFYLCASSISGGAANEQFFGPGTRLTVL.

The CDR3 region has the DNA TGTGCCAGCCGACTGGACGGATCTCAGGGCGGCAATCAGCCCCAGCATTTT. Translating it yields CASRLDGSQGGNQPQHF. The genes are TRBV27 and TRBJ1-5; a weak D match, TRBD1 (5 bases). The CDR3 spans 17 residues. CDR1 MNHEY and CDR2 SMNVEV come from the germline V gene (reference sequence). Trimming stripped 8 bases from V and 2 bases from J, with 22 bases between.

The rearrangement joins TRBV5-3 to TRBJ1-3, with D tentatively TRBD1 (6 bases). TRBV5-3 counts as an open reading frame of uncertain function. Trimming removed 4 bases at V and 2 bases at J, with 25 bases between. The CDR3 is 19 amino acids. The CDR3, as DNA: TGTGCCAGAAGCCCTCATGAAATACTCAGGGGCGGGCCTGGAAACACCATATATTTT. Translating it yields CARSPHEILRGGPGNTIYF.